These T cell receptor beta chains were read from a single sample in a study of memory CD4+ T cells and cytomegalovirus serostatus. The table came from immunoSEQ multiplex PCR; TCRdb's copy has only in-frame clones and leaves some out. The repertoire holds around 57,000 clones, with around three quarters as singletons. Sequencing input: memory CD4+ T cells from blood. These receptor sequences come from an adult in good health and CMV-seronegative. Some clones in this sample may be carry-over from other donors' samples. CDR3s include the opening cysteine and the closing phenylalanine or tryptophan. A D gene is named only where the DNA matches it firmly. For some rows the clone size is stated as once, few or many, or as a class when expanded; others skip it.

abundance	j_gene	d_gene	v_gene	CDR3aa	CDR3nt
few	TRBJ1-4	TRBD1	TRBV7-9	CASSPTGSGEKLFF	TGTGCCAGCAGCCCGACAGGGAGCGGTGAAAAACTGTTTTTT
-	TRBJ2-2	-	TRBV7-7	CASSLSFERNTGELFF	TGTGCTAGCAGCTTGAGCTTCGAGCGGAACACCGGGGAGCTGTTTTTT
once	TRBJ1-1	-	TRBV6-6	CASSLDGPLNTEAFF	TGTGCCAGCAGTTTGGACGGACCCTTGAACACTGAAGCTTTCTTT
once	TRBJ1-3	-	TRBV4-3	CASSQETLLSGNTIYF	TGCGCCAGCAGCCAAGAAACACTACTCTCTGGAAACACCATATATTTT
-	TRBJ2-5	-	TRBV14	CASSRYGGGETQYF	TGTGCCAGCAGTCGATATGGGGGTGGTGAGACCCAGTACTTC
-	TRBJ2-2	-	TRBV9	CASAPTANTGELFF	TGTGCCAGCGCCCCTACGGCGAACACCGGGGAGCTGTTTTTT
few	TRBJ2-7	TRBD2	TRBV6-1	CASSGYSGSGEQYF	TGTGCCAGCAGTGGGTATAGCGGGAGTGGTGAGCAGTACTTC
-	TRBJ1-2	-	TRBV4-3	CASRDFLKDSNYGYTF	TGCGCCAGCAGGGACTTTCTCAAGGACAGTAACTATGGCTACACCTTC
-	TRBJ2-7	-	TRBV6-1	CAGGGRYYEQYF	TGTGCCGGAGGGGGCCGCTACTACGAGCAGTACTTC
-	TRBJ1-5	-	TRBV2	CASSETQGQPQHF	TGTGCCAGCAGTGAGACACAGGGTCAGCCCCAGCATTTT
-	TRBJ2-2	-	TRBV28	CASSPHEVTGELFF	TGTGCCAGCAGCCCCCACGAGGTCACCGGGGAGCTGTTTTTT
-	TRBJ2-7	-	TRBV19	CASTTSQGVEQYF	TGTGCCAGTACCACCTCCCAGGGTGTCGAGCAGTACTTC
-	TRBJ1-2	TRBD1	TRBV7-2	CASSFGQGAVSGYTF	TGTGCCAGCAGCTTCGGACAGGGGGCCGTCTCTGGCTACACCTTC
-	TRBJ2-3	-	TRBV14	CASSQGERNTQYF	TGTGCCAGCAGCCAAGGGGAGAGAAATACGCAGTATTTT
-	TRBJ2-3	-	TRBV7-9	CASSLAGPSTDTQYF	TGTGCCAGCAGCTTAGCGGGTCCTAGCACAGATACGCAGTATTTT
-	TRBJ1-1	-	TRBV30	CAWSPTDRNTEAFF	TGTGCCTGGAGTCCGACGGACCGGAACACTGAAGCTTTCTTT
once	TRBJ2-7	-	TRBV18	CASSPSSYEQYF	TGTGCCAGCTCTCCCAGCTCCTACGAGCAGTACTTC
-	TRBJ2-7	TRBD1	TRBV7-8	CASSLAPRGSYEQYF	TGTGCCAGCAGCTTAGCGCCCAGGGGGTCCTACGAGCAGTACTTC
-	TRBJ1-4	-	TRBV4-1	CASSHQMYGPKEEKLFF	TGCGCCAGCAGCCACCAAATGTACGGGCCGAAGGAAGAAAAACTGTTTTTT
-	TRBJ1-6	-	TRBV21-1	CASTKGGGGPSSSYNSPLHF	TGTGCCAGCACCAAAGGGGGAGGGGGCCCCTCTAGCTCCTATAATTCACCCCTCCACTTT
-	TRBJ2-5	-	TRBV7-7	CASSLGYGGQETQYF	TGTGCTAGCAGCTTAGGTTACGGGGGCCAAGAGACCCAGTACTTC
-	TRBJ1-1	-	TRBV10-3	CAISEPGTANTEAFF	TGTGCCATCAGTGAGCCGGGGACGGCGAACACTGAAGCTTTCTTT
-	TRBJ2-3	TRBD2	TRBV5-1	CASSPGTTSTDTQYF	TGCGCCAGCAGCCCCGGGACTACTAGCACAGATACGCAGTATTTT
-	TRBJ2-2	-	TRBV25-1	CASSDRTAGPGELFF	TGTGCCAGCAGTGACCGGACAGCAGGTCCCGGGGAGCTGTTTTTT
-	TRBJ2-1	TRBD2	TRBV19	CASSMTVSGRAGYNEQFF	TGTGCCAGTAGTATGACCGTTAGCGGGAGGGCCGGGTACAATGAGCAGTTCTTC
few	TRBJ1-1	-	TRBV5-6	CASRSQDGKAFF	TGTGCCAGCAGATCACAAGACGGGAAAGCTTTCTTT
-	TRBJ1-2	TRBD1	TRBV4-1	CASSQRDRGPWGYTF	TGCGCCAGCAGCCAACGGGACAGGGGCCCATGGGGCTACACCTTC
-	TRBJ2-3	-	TRBV5-1	CASSYPGEDTQYF	TGCGCCAGCAGCTATCCGGGGGAAGATACGCAGTATTTT
once	TRBJ1-2	TRBD1	TRBV2	CASRGQGFSYGYTF	TGTGCCAGCAGGGGACAGGGATTCAGCTATGGCTACACCTTC
few	TRBJ2-1	-	TRBV29-1	CSVVKVGYNEQFF	TGCAGCGTGGTTAAGGTTGGGTACAATGAGCAGTTCTTC
-	TRBJ1-2	-	TRBV7-2	CASTKVGGAGYTF	TGTGCCAGCACCAAGGTCGGAGGGGCTGGCTACACCTTC
-	TRBJ1-4	-	TRBV14	CASSQKQSATNEKLFF	TGTGCCAGCAGCCAAAAACAGAGCGCAACTAATGAAAAACTGTTTTTT
few	TRBJ2-1	TRBD1	TRBV7-8	CASSTGYRGPLSSYNEQFF	TGTGCCAGCAGCACTGGTTACAGGGGGCCACTAAGCTCCTACAATGAGCAGTTCTTC
-	TRBJ2-3	-	TRBV5-1	CASSNPPGIFTDTQYF	TGCGCCAGCAGTAACCCACCGGGGATCTTCACAGATACGCAGTATTTT
-	TRBJ1-3	-	TRBV7-9	CASSLGVTSGNTIYF	TGTGCCAGCAGCTTAGGAGTGACCTCTGGAAACACCATATATTTT
-	TRBJ2-5	-	TRBV19	CASSSPTLTQETQYF	TGTGCCAGTAGTTCCCCGACGCTGACGCAAGAGACCCAGTACTTC
-	TRBJ2-7	-	TRBV27	CASSLGTGLSYEQYF	TGTGCCAGCAGTTTAGGTACGGGGCTCAGCTACGAGCAGTACTTC
-	TRBJ2-7	TRBD2	TRBV9	CASSAPTSSGGPYEQYF	TGTGCCAGCAGCGCTCCTACTTCCAGCGGGGGGCCCTACGAGCAGTACTTC
once	TRBJ2-5	-	TRBV10-3	CAISESALVKETQYF	TGTGCCATCAGTGAGTCGGCACTCGTCAAAGAGACCCAGTACTTC
few	TRBJ2-7	TRBD1	TRBV14	CASSPDRGLGEQYF	TGTGCCAGCAGCCCCGACAGGGGGCTGGGCGAGCAGTACTTC
few	TRBJ1-3	-	TRBV28	CASSPVGMGSGNTIYF	TGTGCCAGCAGCCCCGTAGGGATGGGGTCTGGAAACACCATATATTTT
once	TRBJ2-3	TRBD2	TRBV7-9	CASSLWPGLAGLDTQYF	TGTGCCAGCAGCTTATGGCCGGGTCTAGCGGGGTTGGATACGCAGTATTTT